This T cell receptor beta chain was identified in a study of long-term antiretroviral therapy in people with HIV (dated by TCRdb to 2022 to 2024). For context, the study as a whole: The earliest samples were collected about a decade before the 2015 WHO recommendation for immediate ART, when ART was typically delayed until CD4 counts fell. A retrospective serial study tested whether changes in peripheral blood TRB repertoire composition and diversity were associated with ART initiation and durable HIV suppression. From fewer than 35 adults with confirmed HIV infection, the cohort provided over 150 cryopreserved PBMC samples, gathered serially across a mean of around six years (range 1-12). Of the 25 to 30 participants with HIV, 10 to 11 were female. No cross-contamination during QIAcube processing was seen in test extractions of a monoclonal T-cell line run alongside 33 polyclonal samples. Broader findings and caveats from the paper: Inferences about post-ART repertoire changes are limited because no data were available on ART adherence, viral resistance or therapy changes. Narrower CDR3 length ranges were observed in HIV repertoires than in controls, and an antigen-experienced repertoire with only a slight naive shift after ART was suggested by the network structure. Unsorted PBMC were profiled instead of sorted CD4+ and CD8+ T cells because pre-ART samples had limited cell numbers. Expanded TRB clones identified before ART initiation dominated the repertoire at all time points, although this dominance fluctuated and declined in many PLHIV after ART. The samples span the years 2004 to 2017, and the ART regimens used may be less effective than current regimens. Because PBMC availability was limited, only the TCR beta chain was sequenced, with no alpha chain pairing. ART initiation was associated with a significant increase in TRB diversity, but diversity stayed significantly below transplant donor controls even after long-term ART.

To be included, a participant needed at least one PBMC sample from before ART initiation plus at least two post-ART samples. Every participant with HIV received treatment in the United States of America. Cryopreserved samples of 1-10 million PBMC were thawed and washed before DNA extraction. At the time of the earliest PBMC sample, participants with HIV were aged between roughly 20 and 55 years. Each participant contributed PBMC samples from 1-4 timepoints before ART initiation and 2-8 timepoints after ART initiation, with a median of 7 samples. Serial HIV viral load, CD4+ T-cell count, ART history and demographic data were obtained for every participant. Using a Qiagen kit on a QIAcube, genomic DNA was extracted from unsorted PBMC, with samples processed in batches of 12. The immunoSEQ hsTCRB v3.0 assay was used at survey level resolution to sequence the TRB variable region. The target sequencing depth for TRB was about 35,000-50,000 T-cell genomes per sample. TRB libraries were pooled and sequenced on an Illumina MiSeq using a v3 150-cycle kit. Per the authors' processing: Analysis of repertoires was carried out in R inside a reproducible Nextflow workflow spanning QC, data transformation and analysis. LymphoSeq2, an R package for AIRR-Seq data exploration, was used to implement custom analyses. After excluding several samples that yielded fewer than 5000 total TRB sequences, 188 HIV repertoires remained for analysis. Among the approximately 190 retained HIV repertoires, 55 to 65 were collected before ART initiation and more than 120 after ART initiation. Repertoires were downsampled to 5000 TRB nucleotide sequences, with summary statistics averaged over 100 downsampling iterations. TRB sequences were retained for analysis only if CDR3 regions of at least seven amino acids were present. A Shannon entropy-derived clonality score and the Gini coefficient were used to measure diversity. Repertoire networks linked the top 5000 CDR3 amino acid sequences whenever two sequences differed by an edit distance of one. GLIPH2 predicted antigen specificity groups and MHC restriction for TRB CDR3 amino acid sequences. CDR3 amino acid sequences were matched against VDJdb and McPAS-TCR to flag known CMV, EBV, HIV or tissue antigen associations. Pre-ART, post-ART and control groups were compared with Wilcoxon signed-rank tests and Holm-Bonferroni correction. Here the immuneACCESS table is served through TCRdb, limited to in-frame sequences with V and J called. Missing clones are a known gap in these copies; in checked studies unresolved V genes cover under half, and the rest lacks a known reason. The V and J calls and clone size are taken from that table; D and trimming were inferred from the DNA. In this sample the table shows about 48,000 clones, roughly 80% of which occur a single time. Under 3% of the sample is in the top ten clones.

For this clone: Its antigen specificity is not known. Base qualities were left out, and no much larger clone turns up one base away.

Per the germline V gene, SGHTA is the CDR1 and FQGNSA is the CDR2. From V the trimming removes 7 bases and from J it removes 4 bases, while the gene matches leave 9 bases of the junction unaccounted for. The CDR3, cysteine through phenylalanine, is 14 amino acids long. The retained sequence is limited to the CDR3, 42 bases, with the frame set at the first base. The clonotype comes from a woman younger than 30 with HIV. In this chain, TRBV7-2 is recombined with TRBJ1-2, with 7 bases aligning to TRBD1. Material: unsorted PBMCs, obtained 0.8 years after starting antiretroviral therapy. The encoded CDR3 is CASTFTTGTYGYTF. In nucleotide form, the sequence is TGTGCCAGCACCTTTACGACAGGGACCTATGGCTACACCTTC.